Presented here are 14 T cell receptor beta chains from one specimen sequenced in a study of identical twins. TCRdb called the 5' RACE reads again in MiXCR, with one record for every CDR3 protein. The sample shows around 250,000 distinct CDR3 sequences, 6.5% to 9.5% of them seen only once. The data also belong to a second study, concerning yellow fever vaccine responses in identical twins.

Sequences were obtained from CD8+ T cells sorted from blood. These receptors were obtained from a woman aged 18-35 years in good health.

In its sample, this clonotype was seen many times. V gene TRBV7-9 combines with J gene TRBJ2-2, with D uncertain. V shed 5 bases and J shed 7 bases, with 20 bases lying between them. This CDR3 comprises 16 residues. Germline V lookup: CDR1 SEHNR, CDR2 FQNEAQ (reference sequence). CDR3 nucleotide sequence: TGTGCCAGCAGCCATCCCCCTAGAGAGAAGGTCGGGGAGCTGTTTTTT. This codes for CASSHPPREKVGELFF.

Only a few counts were recorded for this clonotype. The chain couples TRBV4-1 to TRBJ1-1; possibly TRBD1 for D (5 bases). CDR1 and CDR2 (germline): MGHRA, YSYEKL. This CDR3 region has 15 residues. Trimming pared 3 bases from V and 4 bases from J, leaving 15 bases between. The CDR3 reads CASSQPPGLPTEAFF. In nucleotides, the CDR3 is TGCGCCAGCAGCCAGCCCCCGGGACTACCCACTGAAGCTTTCTTT.

This clonotype occurred many times. The DNA of the CDR3 is TGTGCCAGCAGTCCCGAAGGACTAGCGGGCCAAGAGACCCAGTACTTC. The encoded protein is CASSPEGLAGQETQYF. This rearrangement joins TRBV12-3 or TRBV12-4 to TRBJ2-5; 11 bases match TRBD2. The ends lost 5 bases at V and 1 base at J; junction bases unmatched: 6. This CDR3 is 16 amino acids long.

This clonotype was seen at least ten times. The V and J genes are TRBV5-1 and TRBJ2-1, with TRBD1 matching over 9 bases. Germline CDR1 SGHRS, CDR2 YFSETQ. V trimming: 3 bases; J trimming: 8 bases; junction bases outside the gene matches: 9. The CDR3 covers 15 residues. CDR3 residues: CASSYMGTGIDEQFF. In nucleotides, the CDR3 is TGCGCCAGCAGCTACATGGGGACAGGGATCGATGAGCAGTTCTTC. The complete variable domain, with remaining parts taken from reference TRBV5-1 and TRBJ2-1, reads KAGVTQTPRYLIKTRGQQVTLSCSPISGHRSVSWYQQTPGQGLQFLFEYFSETQRNKGNFPGRFSGRQFSNSRSEMNVSTLELGDSALYLCASSYMGTGIDEQFFGPGTRLTVL.

The CDR3 coding sequence is TGTGCCAGCAGTGACCGGTTCTCCGCTAGCGGCGACACAGATACGCAGTATTTT. This codes for CASSDRFSASGDTDTQYF. The chain uses TRBV2 and TRBJ2-3; 7 bases align to TRBD2. The CDR3 spans 18 residues. The ends lost 3 bases at V and 2 bases at J; junction bases unmatched: 14. Germline assignment: CDR1 SNHLY and CDR2 FYNNEI. Complete variable domain (other parts from reference TRBV2 and TRBJ2-3): EPEVTQTPSHQVTQMGQEVILRCVPISNHLYFYWYRQILGQKVEFLVSFYNNEISEKSEIFDDQFSVERPDGSNFTLKIRSTKLEDSAMYFCASSDRFSASGDTDTQYFGPGTRLTVL.

On this clonotype: One end of the junction varies from germline; a read error may be responsible. The chain couples TRBV4-3 to TRBJ2-7, with 12 bases matching TRBD2. Germline V gives CDR1 LGHNA, CDR2 YSLEER. This CDR3 region has 15 residues. The CDR3 reads CASTQGLAGIYEQYF. The DNA of the CDR3 is TGCGCCAGCACCCAAGGACTAGCGGGAATCTACGAGCAGTACTTC.

A few counts support this clonotype. The chain recombines TRBV6-1 with TRBJ1-1, with D unresolved. This CDR3 contains 13 residues. Trimming stripped 6 bases from V and 1 base from J, with 9 bases between. The germline gives CDR1 MNHNS, CDR2 SASEGT. CDR3 protein: CASRDYTNTEAFF. CDR3 DNA: TGTGCCAGCAGGGACTACACGAACACTGAAGCTTTCTTT.

This clonotype was observed many times. The V call is TRBV12-3 or TRBV12-4, the J call TRBJ2-1; no reliable D call. V was clipped by 2 bases and J by 0 bases, with 14 bases between them. The length of the CDR3 is 17 residues. The CDR3 protein is CASSLIPALISYNEQFF. The CDR3 nucleotides read TGTGCCAGCAGTTTAATCCCCGCTCTAATCTCCTACAATGAGCAGTTCTTC.

This clonotype was seen at least ten times. The chain recombines TRBV4-2 with TRBJ2-2; D might be TRBD2 (5 bases). The germline V gene has CDR1 LGHNA and CDR2 YNFKEQ. V lost 4 bases to trimming and J lost 7 bases, with 19 bases between them. The CDR3 is 16 residues long. The CDR3 region has the DNA TGTGCCAGCAGCCTCACATTGCGGCTAGAGGGCGGGGAGCTGTTTTTT. It encodes CASSLTLRLEGGELFF.

A few counts support this clonotype. The chain uses TRBV6-6 and TRBJ1-3; D gene ambiguous. The CDR3 loop spans 11 amino acids. Trimming stripped 10 bases from V and 4 bases from J, with 8 bases between. The germline V gene has CDR1 MNHNY and CDR2 SVGAGI (reference sequence). CDR3: CAIIGGNTIYF. The CDR3 DNA sequence: TGTGCCATCATCGGCGGAAACACCATATATTTT.

This clonotype was detected a few times. The chain uses TRBV20-1 and TRBJ1-2; TRBD1 is a possible D gene (5 bases). The CDR3 runs 12 residues. Germline CDR1 DFQATT, CDR2 SNEGSKA (reference sequence). Trimming left V 4 bases short and J 5 bases short, with 11 bases between. The CDR3 region is CSAIGTVYGYTF. The CDR3 DNA reads TGCAGTGCTATTGGGACGGTGTATGGCTACACCTTC.

This clonotype occurred many times. The chain carries TRBV5-1 and TRBJ1-1; D call uncertain. The CDR3 spans 13 residues. Trimming shortened V by 5 bases and J by 7 bases, and 15 bases separated the two germline ends. Germline V CDR1 and CDR2: SGHRS, YFSETQ. Here the CDR3 reads CASRGDSGVEAFF. The CDR3 DNA is TGCGCCAGCAGGGGAGACTCAGGCGTTGAAGCTTTCTTT.

The chain couples TRBV24-1 to TRBJ2-4, with 10 bases that match TRBD1. The V segment lost 8 bases and the J segment 3 bases; nucleotides outside the gene matches: 12. The germline V gene encodes CDR1 KGHDR and CDR2 SFDVKD. The CDR3 covers 17 residues. CDR3 nucleotides: TGTGCCACCATGGCGACAGGGGGCTGGGTTGGCAAAAACATTCAGTACTTC. It specifies CATMATGGWVGKNIQYF.

This clonotype was counted a few times. This rearrangement joins TRBV6-4 to TRBJ2-3; 9 nucleotides align to TRBD2. Germline CDR1 and CDR2: MRHNA and SNTAGT. This CDR3 is 15 amino acids long. Trimming at V came to 6 bases and at J to 3 bases, leaving 7 bases not matched to a gene. The CDR3 sequence: CASRGTGLATDTQYF. CDR3 bases: TGTGCCAGCAGAGGGACGGGACTAGCAACAGATACGCAGTATTTT.